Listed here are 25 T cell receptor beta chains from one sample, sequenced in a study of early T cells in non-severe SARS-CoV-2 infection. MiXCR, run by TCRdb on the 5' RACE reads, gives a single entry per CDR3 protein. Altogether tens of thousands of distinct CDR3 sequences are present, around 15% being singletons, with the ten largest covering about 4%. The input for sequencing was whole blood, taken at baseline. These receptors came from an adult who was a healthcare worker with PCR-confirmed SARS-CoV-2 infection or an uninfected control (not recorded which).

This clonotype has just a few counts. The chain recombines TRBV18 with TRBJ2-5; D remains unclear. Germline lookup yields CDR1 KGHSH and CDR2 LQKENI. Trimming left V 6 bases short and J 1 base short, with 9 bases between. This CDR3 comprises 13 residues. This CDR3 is CASSTNSQETQYF. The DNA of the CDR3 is TGTGCCAGCTCGACAAACAGCCAAGAGACCCAGTACTTC.

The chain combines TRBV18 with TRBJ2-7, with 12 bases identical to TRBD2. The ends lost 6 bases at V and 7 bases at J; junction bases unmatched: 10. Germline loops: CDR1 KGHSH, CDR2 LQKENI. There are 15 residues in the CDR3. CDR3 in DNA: TGTGCCAGCTCGCCCCGACTAGCGGGAGTCGAAGAGCAGTACTTC. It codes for CASSPRLAGVEEQYF. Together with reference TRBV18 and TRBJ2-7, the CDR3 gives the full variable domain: NAGVMQNPRHLVRRRGQEARLRCSPMKGHSHVYWYRQLPEEGLKFMVYLQKENIIDESGMPKERFSAEFPKEGPSILRIQQVVRGDSAAYFCASSPRLAGVEEQYFGPGTRLTVT.

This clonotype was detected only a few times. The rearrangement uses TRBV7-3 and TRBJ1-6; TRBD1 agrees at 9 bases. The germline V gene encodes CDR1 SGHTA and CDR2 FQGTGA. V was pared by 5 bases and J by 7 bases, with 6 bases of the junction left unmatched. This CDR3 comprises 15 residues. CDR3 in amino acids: CASSATGGRNSPLHF. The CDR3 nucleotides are TGTGCCAGCAGCGCAACAGGGGGCCGGAATTCACCCCTCCACTTT.

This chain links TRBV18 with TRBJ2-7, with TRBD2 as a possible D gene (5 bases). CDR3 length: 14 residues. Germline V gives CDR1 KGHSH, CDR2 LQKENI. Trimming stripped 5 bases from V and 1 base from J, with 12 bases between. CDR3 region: CASSDSEDSYEQYF. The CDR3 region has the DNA TGTGCCAGCTCAGATTCGGAGGATTCCTACGAGCAGTACTTC.

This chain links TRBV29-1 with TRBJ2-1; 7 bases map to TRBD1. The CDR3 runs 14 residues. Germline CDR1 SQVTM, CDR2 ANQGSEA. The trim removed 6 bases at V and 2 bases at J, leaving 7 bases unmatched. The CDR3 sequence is CSVARQGTYNEQFF. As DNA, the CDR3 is TGCAGCGTCGCCAGACAGGGAACCTACAATGAGCAGTTCTTC.

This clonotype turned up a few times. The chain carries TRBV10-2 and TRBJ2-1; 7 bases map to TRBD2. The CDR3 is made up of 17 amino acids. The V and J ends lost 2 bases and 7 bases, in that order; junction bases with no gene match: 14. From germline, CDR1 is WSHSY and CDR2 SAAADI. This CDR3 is CASSERLADLRGNEQFF. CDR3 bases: TGCGCCAGCAGTGAGCGGCTAGCGGACCTTAGAGGGAATGAGCAGTTCTTC.

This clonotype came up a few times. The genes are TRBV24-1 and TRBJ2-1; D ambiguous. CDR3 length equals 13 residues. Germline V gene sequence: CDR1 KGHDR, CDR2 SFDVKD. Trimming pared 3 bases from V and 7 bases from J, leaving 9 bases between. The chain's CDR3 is CATSDHLRNEQFF. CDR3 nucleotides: TGTGCCACCAGTGATCACCTTCGGAATGAGCAGTTCTTC.

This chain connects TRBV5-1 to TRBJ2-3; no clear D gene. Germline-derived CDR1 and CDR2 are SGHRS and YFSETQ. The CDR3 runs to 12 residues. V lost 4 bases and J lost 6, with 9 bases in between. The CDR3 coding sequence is TGCGCCAGCAGCCAACCGACGGATACGCAGTATTTT. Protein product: CASSQPTDTQYF.

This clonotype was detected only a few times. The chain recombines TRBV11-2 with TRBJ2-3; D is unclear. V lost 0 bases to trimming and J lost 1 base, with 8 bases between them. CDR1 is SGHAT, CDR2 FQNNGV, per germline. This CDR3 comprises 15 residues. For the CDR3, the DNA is TGTGCCAGCAGCTTAGATATAGCCGGCACAGATACGCAGTATTTT. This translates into CASSLDIAGTDTQYF.

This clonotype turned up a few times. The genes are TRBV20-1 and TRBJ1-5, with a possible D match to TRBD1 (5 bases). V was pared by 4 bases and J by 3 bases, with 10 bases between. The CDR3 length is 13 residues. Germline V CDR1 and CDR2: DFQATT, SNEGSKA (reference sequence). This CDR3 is CSANRQINQPQHF. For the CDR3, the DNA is TGCAGTGCTAACCGACAGATCAATCAGCCCCAGCATTTT.

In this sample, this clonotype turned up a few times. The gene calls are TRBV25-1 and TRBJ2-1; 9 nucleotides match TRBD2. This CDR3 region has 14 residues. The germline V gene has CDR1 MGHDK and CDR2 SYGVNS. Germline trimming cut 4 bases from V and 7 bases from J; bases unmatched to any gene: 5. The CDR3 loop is CASSGGGAGNEQFF. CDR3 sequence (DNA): TGTGCCAGCAGTGGCGGGGGGGCTGGAAATGAGCAGTTCTTC. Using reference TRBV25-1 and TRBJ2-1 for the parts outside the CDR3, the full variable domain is EADIYQTPRYLVIGTGKKITLECSQTMGHDKMYWYQQDPGMELHLIHYSYGVNSTEKGDLSSESTVSRIRTEHFPLTLESARPSHTSQYLCASSGGGAGNEQFFGPGTRLTVL.

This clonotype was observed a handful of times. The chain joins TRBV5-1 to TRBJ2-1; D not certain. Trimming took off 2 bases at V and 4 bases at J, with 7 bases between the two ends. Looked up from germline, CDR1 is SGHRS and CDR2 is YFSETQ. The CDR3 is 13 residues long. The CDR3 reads CASSFRQYNEQFF. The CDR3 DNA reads TGCGCCAGCAGCTTTCGGCAGTACAATGAGCAGTTCTTC.

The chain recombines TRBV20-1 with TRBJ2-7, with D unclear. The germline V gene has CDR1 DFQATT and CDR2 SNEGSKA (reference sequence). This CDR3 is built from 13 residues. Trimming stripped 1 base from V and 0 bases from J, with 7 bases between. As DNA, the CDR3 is TGCAGTGCTAGAGCCTCGAGCTCCTACGAGCAGTACTTC. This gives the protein CSARASSSYEQYF.

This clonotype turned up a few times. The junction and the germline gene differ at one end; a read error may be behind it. CDR3 loop: CASSYPRRASAQQTQYF. CDR3 nucleotides: TGTGCCAGCAGTTACCCACGGAGAGCGTCGGCCCAACAGACCCAGTACTTC. The rearrangement joins TRBV6-5 to TRBJ2-5; unclear D gene. Looked up from germline, CDR1 is MNHEY and CDR2 is SVGAGI. The CDR3 has 17 amino acids.

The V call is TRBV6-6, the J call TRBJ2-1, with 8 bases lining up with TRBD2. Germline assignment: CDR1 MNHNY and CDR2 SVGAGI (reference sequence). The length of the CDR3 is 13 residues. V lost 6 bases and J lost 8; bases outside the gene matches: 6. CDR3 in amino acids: CASRGLVIHEQFF. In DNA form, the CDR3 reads TGTGCCAGCAGGGGACTAGTTATCCATGAGCAGTTCTTC.

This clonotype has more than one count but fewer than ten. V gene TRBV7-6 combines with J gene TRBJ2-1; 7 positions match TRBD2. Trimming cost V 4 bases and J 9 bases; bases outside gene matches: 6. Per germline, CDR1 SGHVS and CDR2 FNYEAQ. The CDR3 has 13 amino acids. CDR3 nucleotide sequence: TGTGCCAGCAGCTCGAGCGGGATTAGTGAGCAGTTCTTC. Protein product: CASSSSGISEQFF. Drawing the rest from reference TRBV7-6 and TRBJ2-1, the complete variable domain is GAGVSQSPRYKVTKRGQDVALRCDPISGHVSLYWYRQALGQGPEFLTYFNYEAQQDKSGLPNDRFSAERPEGSISTLTIQRTEQRDSAMYRCASSSSGISEQFFGPGTRLTVL.

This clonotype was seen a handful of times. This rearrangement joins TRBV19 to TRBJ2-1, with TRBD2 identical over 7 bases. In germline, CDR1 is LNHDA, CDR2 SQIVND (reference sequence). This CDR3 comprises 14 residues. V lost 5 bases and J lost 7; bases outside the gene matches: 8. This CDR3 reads CASSGAGVRNEQFF. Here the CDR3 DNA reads TGTGCCAGTAGTGGGGCGGGAGTTAGGAATGAGCAGTTCTTC.

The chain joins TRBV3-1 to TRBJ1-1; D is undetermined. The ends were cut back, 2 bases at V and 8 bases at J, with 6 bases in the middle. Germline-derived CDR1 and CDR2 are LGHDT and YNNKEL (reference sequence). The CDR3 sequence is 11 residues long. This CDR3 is CASSQLGEAFF. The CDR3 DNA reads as TGTGCCAGCAGCCAATTGGGGGAAGCTTTCTTT.

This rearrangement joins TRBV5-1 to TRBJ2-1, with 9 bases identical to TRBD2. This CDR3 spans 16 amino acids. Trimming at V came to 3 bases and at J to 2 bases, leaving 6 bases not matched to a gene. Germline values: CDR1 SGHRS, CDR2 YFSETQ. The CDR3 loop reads CASSSLAGRTYNEQFF. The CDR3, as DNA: TGCGCCAGCAGCTCCCTAGCGGGGAGGACCTACAATGAGCAGTTCTTC.

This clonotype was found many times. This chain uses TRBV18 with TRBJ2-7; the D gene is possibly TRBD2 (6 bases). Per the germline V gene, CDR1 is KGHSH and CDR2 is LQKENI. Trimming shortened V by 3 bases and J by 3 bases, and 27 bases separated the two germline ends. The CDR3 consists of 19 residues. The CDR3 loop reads CASSPYSPGDGGIHYEQYF. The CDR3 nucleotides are TGTGCCAGCTCACCGTATAGCCCCGGGGACGGGGGTATACACTACGAGCAGTACTTC.

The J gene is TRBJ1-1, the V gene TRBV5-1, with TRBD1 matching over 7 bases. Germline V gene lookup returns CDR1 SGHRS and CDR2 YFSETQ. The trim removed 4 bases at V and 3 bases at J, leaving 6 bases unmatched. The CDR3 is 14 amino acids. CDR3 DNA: TGCGCCAGCAGCGTGGGACAGAGTTACACTGAAGCTTTCTTT. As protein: CASSVGQSYTEAFF. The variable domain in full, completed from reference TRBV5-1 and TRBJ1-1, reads KAGVTQTPRYLIKTRGQQVTLSCSPISGHRSVSWYQQTPGQGLQFLFEYFSETQRNKGNFPGRFSGRQFSNSRSEMNVSTLELGDSALYLCASSVGQSYTEAFFGQGTRLTVV.

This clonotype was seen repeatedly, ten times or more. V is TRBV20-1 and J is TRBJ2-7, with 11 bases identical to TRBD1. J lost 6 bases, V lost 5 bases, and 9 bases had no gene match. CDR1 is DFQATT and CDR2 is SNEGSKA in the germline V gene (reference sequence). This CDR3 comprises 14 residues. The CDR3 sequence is CSAPTGTGGREQYF. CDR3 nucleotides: TGCAGTGCTCCGACCGGGACAGGGGGTCGCGAGCAGTACTTC.

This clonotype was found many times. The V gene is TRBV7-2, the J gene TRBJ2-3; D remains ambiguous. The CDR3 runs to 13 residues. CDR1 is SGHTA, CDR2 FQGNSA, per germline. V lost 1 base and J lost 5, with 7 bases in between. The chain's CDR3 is CASSLVFEDTQYF. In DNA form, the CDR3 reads TGTGCCAGCAGCTTAGTTTTCGAAGATACGCAGTATTTT.

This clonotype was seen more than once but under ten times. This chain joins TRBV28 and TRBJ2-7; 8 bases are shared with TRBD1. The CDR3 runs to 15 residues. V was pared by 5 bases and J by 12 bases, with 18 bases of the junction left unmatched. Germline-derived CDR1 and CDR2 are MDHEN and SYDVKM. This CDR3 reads CASSPWAGQGFVSYF. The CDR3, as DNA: TGTGCCAGCAGTCCTTGGGCCGGACAGGGATTTGTCTCGTACTTC.

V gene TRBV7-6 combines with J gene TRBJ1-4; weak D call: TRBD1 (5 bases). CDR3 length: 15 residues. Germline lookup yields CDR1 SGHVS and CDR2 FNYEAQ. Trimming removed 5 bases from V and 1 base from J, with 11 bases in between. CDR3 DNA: TGTGCCAGCAGCCCCGGGGGTGGAACTAATGAAAAACTGTTTTTT. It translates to CASSPGGGTNEKLFF.